At least ten counts were recorded for the clone carrying this TCR beta chain. Antigen unknown. Total RNA was isolated from whole blood that had not been fractionated. The data were taken from a study of human T cells and chemical hapten exposure. Whole-study findings and limits: No change in TCRs above 1 in 1000 frequency was produced by DPC sensitization.

Library construction involved attaching unique molecular identifiers to individual cDNA molecules, which allowed quantitative, reproducible TCR counting. TCRdb ran MiXCR on the 5' RACE reads and lists one entry per CDR3 protein. The sample has about 81,000 distinct CDR3 sequences, 7% to 8% seen once. This sequence originates from a male donor in good health.

Written as DNA, the CDR3 is TGTGCCAGCAGCTTAATGCCTAGCTACACCGGGGAGCTGTTTTTT. This gives the protein CASSLMPSYTGELFF. The chain carries TRBV7-9 and TRBJ2-2, with D maybe TRBD2 (5 bases). Per germline, CDR1 SEHNR and CDR2 FQNEAQ (reference sequence). The CDR3 has 15 residues. V was clipped by 2 bases and J by 3 bases, with 10 bases between them.